This TCR beta chain was sequenced in a study of T-cell reconstitution after alpha-beta-depleted transplantation in children. V shed 3 bases and J 1 base; nucleotides not matched to a gene: 5. Germline CDR1 reads DFQATT; CDR2 reads SNEGSKA (reference sequence). CDR3 size: 15 residues. This clonotype has a count of ten or more. Unique molecular identifiers tagged the TCRbeta library. MiXCR, applied by TCRdb to the PCR reads, yields one record per CDR3 protein. The sample lists a few hundred thousand distinct CDR3 sequences; 25% to 30% were seen once. The V and J genes are TRBV20-1 and TRBJ2-3; 9 bases fit TRBD2. The source material was PBMCs, sampled before TCRalphabeta/CD19-depleted stem cell transplant. The TCR was taken from a boy in the first two years of life with Wiskott-Aldrich syndrome, due to receive a stem cell transplant. The CDR3 sequence is CSASSLAGGTDTQYF. The CDR3 nucleotides are TGCAGTGCTAGCTCTTTAGCGGGAGGCACAGATACGCAGTATTTT.